The entry below describes one T cell receptor beta chain. The V end lost 0 bases, the J end lost 0 bases, and 9 bases lay between the germline ends. The CDR3 covers 16 residues. CDR1 and CDR2 (germline): SGDLS, YYNGEE. The sample originates from a study of blood T cell repertoires in COVID-19. The data were produced by immunoSEQ multiplex PCR, yet TCRdb's version contains in-frame clones alone and is incomplete. The repertoire holds approximately 240,000 clones, almost 85% seen once, with 4% in the top ten. The specimen was peripheral blood. This receptor was identified in a man in his fifties or sixties with acute or convalescent COVID-19. The chain couples TRBV9 to TRBJ1-4, with TRBD1 as a possible D gene (6 bases). CDR3 protein: CASSVEGGATNEKLFF. CDR3 DNA sequence: TGTGCCAGCAGCGTAGAAGGGGGTGCAACTAATGAAAAACTGTTTTTT.